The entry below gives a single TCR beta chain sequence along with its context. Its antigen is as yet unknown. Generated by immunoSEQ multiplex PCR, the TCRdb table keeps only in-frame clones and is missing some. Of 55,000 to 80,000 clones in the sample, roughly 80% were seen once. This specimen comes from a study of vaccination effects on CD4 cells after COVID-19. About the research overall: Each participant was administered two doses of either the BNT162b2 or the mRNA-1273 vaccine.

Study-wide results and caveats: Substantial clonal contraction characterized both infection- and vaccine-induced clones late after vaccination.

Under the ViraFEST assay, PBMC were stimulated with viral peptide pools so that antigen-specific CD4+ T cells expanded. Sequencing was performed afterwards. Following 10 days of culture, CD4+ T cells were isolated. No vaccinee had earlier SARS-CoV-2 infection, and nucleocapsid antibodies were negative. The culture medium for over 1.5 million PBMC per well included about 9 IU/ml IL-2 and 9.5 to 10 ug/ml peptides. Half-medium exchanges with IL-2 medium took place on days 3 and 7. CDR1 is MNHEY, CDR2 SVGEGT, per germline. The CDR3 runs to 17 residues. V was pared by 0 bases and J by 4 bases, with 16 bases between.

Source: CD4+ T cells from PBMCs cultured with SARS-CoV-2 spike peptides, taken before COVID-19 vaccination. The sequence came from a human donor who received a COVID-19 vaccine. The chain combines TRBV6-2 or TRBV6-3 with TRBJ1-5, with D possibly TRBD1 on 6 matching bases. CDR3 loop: CASSYSMTAGANQPQHF. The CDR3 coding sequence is TGTGCCAGCAGTTACTCGATGACAGCAGGGGCGAATCAGCCCCAGCATTTT.